This T cell receptor beta chain was identified during a study of T cell responses to AZD1222 COVID-19 vaccine. CDR1 GTSNPN and CDR2 SVGIG come from the germline V gene (reference sequence). V lost 1 base to trimming and J lost 0 bases, with 4 bases between them. The CDR3 covers 13 residues. The repertoire was sequenced with immunoSEQ multiplex PCR; TCRdb's copy has only in-frame clones and lacks some. The sample has fewer than 150,000 clones; about nine tenths are singletons. Study-wide points: Females outnumbered males among donors, who were mostly white British; clonal diversity was possibly underestimated. At baseline, just a handful of AZD1222 recipients tested seropositive.

As for this clone: The antigen is undetermined.

This clonotype was sampled from an adult in good health. The input for sequencing was peripheral blood, taken on day 0 of AZD1222 vaccination. The chain recombines TRBV30 with TRBJ1-3, with D uncertain. CDR3 sequence: CAWSESSGNTIYF. CDR3 in DNA: TGTGCCTGGAGTGAGAGCTCTGGAAACACCATATATTTT.